A single sample is the source of the 19 T cell receptor beta chains below, sequenced in a study of cytomegalovirus exposure and HLA in healthy donors. PCR involved 60 Vbeta and 13 Jbeta primers. Repertoires were generated with immunoSEQ multiplex PCR, while TCRdb's copy carries only in-frame clones and drops some. The sample lists roughly 170,000 clones; 80% to 90% were seen once. What was sequenced was PBMCs. Every receptor here comes from a girl between 5 and 17 years old in good health and CMV-seropositive.

The gene calls are TRBV11-2 and TRBJ2-3, with TRBD2 matching over 7 bases. J lost 1 base, V lost 3 bases, and 4 bases had no gene match. The CDR3 consists of 15 residues. Germline V gene sequence: CDR1 SGHAT, CDR2 FQNNGV. This chain's CDR3 is CASSFAGVGTDTQYF. CDR3 DNA sequence: TGTGCCAGCAGCTTCGCGGGGGTGGGCACAGATACGCAGTATTTT.

In regard to this clone: At one end, the junction sequence differs from germline, possibly due to a read error. The chain has TRBV7-7 and TRBJ2-1, with 7 bases that match TRBD1. CDR1 is SSHAT, CDR2 FNYEAQ, per germline (reference sequence). This CDR3 has 13 amino acids. CDR3 sequence: CASSEDRHNEQFF. CDR3 nucleotide sequence: TGTGCTAGCAGCGAGGACAGGCACAATGAGCAGTTCTTC.

The CDR3 loop reads CAIRPDRGRGGYTF. CDR3 in DNA: TGTGCCATCAGACCCGACAGGGGGCGCGGTGGCTACACCTTC. V usage is TRBV10-3 and J usage is TRBJ1-2; 10 nucleotides align to TRBD1. This CDR3 contains 14 residues. Germline CDR1 and CDR2: ENHRY and SYGVKD. J gave up 7 bases and V 6 bases, and 8 bases lay outside the gene matches.

V and J are TRBV11-2 and TRBJ1-4; weak D call: TRBD1 (5 bases). The germline V and J ends were trimmed by 1 base and 8 bases, with 17 bases remaining between them. Per germline, CDR1 SGHAT and CDR2 FQNNGV. The CDR3 runs 16 residues. The DNA of the CDR3 is TGTGCCAGCAGCTTAGGGCATGGAGGGGTTGGCGAAAAACTGTTTTTT. Translated: CASSLGHGGVGEKLFF.

The chain is built from TRBV29-1 and TRBJ2-7, with D tentatively TRBD2 (5 bases). V was shortened by 4 bases and J by 0 bases, with 22 bases between the two germline ends. Germline CDR1 reads SQVTM; CDR2 reads ANQGSEA. CDR3 length: 17 residues. The CDR3 DNA sequence: TGCAGCGTTGGAATTGGCAGGACTTTTTCCAGCTCCTACGAGCAGTACTTC. Protein sequence: CSVGIGRTFSSSYEQYF.

Only a few counts were recorded for this clone. The rearrangement links TRBV5-4 to TRBJ1-1; D may be TRBD1 (5 bases). This CDR3 is 15 amino acids long. Germline lookup yields CDR1 SGHNT and CDR2 YYREEE (reference sequence). Trimming removed 4 bases at V and 1 base at J, with 14 bases between. The CDR3 sequence is CASSGAYGANTEAFF. For the CDR3, the DNA is TGTGCCAGCAGCGGAGCGTATGGGGCGAACACTGAAGCTTTCTTT. The whole variable domain, filled in from reference TRBV5-4 and TRBJ1-1, reads ETGVTQSPTHLIKTRGQQVTLRCSSQSGHNTVSWYQQALGQGPQFIFQYYREEENGRGNFPPRFSGLQFPNYSSELNVNALELDDSALYLCASSGAYGANTEAFFGQGTRLTVV.

The genes are TRBV6-5 and TRBJ2-7; D is uncertain. V shed 5 bases and J shed 0 bases, with 11 bases lying between them. Germline lookup yields CDR1 MNHEY and CDR2 SVGAGI. The CDR3 has 14 residues. CDR3 residues: CASSIGPSSYEQYF. The CDR3 DNA is TGTGCCAGCAGTATCGGCCCTAGCTCCTACGAGCAGTACTTC.

The chain links TRBV10-1 to TRBJ2-6; D unresolved. Germline values: CDR1 WNHNN, CDR2 SYGVQD (reference sequence). V lost 10 bases, J lost 2 bases, and 9 bases lay in between. There are 13 residues in the CDR3. The CDR3 DNA follows: TGCGCCACCCGCACTACTGGGGCCAACGTCCTGACTTTC. It translates to CATRTTGANVLTF.

Regarding this clone: In the same sample, other DNA sequences code for this CDR3. The chain links TRBV9 to TRBJ1-2, with D perhaps TRBD1 (5 bases). CDR1 SGDLS and CDR2 YYNGEE come from the germline V gene. Trimming pared 3 bases from V and 6 bases from J, leaving 24 bases between. The CDR3 has 17 residues. This CDR3 reads CASSERRDVHKGDGYTF. CDR3 DNA sequence: TGTGCCAGCAGCGAAAGGCGGGACGTCCATAAGGGCGATGGCTACACCTTC. The variable domain in full, with the rest retrieved from reference TRBV9 and TRBJ1-2, is DSGVTQTPKHLITATGQRVTLRCSPRSGDLSVYWYQQSLDQGLQFLIQYYNGEERAKGNILERFSAQQFPDLHSELNLSSLELGDSALYFCASSERRDVHKGDGYTFGSGTRLTVV.

The V call is TRBV4-2, the J call TRBJ1-1; 7 nucleotides match TRBD1. Germline CDR1 LGHNA, CDR2 YNFKEQ. The CDR3 runs to 16 residues. V lost 3 bases to trimming and J lost 1 base; unmatched junction nucleotides: 8. The CDR3 loop is CASSHRTGGKNTEAFF. The CDR3, as DNA: TGTGCCAGCAGCCACCGGACAGGCGGGAAGAACACTGAAGCTTTCTTT.

This sequence joins TRBV6-6 and TRBJ2-1, with TRBD1 matching over 7 bases. The CDR3 runs 14 residues. J was trimmed by 12 bases and V by 2 bases; bases with no gene match: 10. Per germline, CDR1 MNHNY and CDR2 SVGAGI (reference sequence). CDR3 sequence reads: CASSYRASGTVQFF. CDR3 bases: TGTGCCAGCAGTTACCGAGCTTCCGGGACAGTGCAGTTCTTC.

The chain combines TRBV7-9 with TRBJ1-1, with D perhaps matching TRBD1 (6 bases). This CDR3 has 13 residues. Germline assignment: CDR1 SEHNR and CDR2 FQNEAQ (reference sequence). V was clipped by 1 base and J by 4 bases, with 7 bases between them. The CDR3: CASSLEQGTEAFF. CDR3 DNA: TGTGCCAGCAGCTTAGAACAGGGCACTGAAGCTTTCTTT.

The chain carries TRBV5-1 and TRBJ2-3, with 8 bases that match TRBD2. The V segment lost 1 base and the J segment 6 bases; nucleotides outside the gene matches: 13. Germline assignment: CDR1 SGHRS and CDR2 YFSETQ. CDR3 size: 17 residues. The CDR3 is CASSLSPAGAAMDTQYF. CDR3 nucleotide sequence: TGCGCCAGCAGCTTGTCTCCAGCGGGGGCGGCCATGGATACGCAGTATTTT.

V and J are TRBV18 and TRBJ2-1, with TRBD2 matching 10 bases. The CDR3 contains 16 residues. Germline V gene sequence: CDR1 KGHSH, CDR2 LQKENI. J lost 8 bases, V lost 0 bases, and 7 bases had no gene match. The CDR3 DNA reads TGTGCCAGCTCACCACCGGGACTAGCGAATGGAGATGAGCAGTTCTTC. Translated, it gives CASSPPGLANGDEQFF.

The chain links TRBV29-1 to TRBJ2-1; D not certain. CDR3 size: 12 residues. CDR1 and CDR2 from the germline V gene are SQVTM and ANQGSEA. V gave up 6 bases and J gave up 3 bases, with 9 bases separating them. CDR3 amino acids: CSVRWSYNEQFF. The CDR3 DNA follows: TGCAGCGTGAGATGGAGCTACAATGAGCAGTTCTTC.

The rearrangement uses TRBV5-1 and TRBJ2-5; TRBD2 might be the D (5 bases). The CDR3 runs to 15 residues. Trimming removed 6 bases at V and 2 bases at J, with 17 bases between. Germline-derived CDR1 and CDR2 are SGHRS and YFSETQ. The CDR3 is CASMILRVPQETQYF. The CDR3 DNA follows: TGCGCCAGCATGATCTTGAGGGTACCACAAGAGACCCAGTACTTC. The variable domain in full, completed from reference TRBV5-1 and TRBJ2-5, reads KAGVTQTPRYLIKTRGQQVTLSCSPISGHRSVSWYQQTPGQGLQFLFEYFSETQRNKGNFPGRFSGRQFSNSRSEMNVSTLELGDSALYLCASMILRVPQETQYFGPGTRLLVL.

This sequence joins TRBV11-2 and TRBJ2-1, with a tentative D call TRBD2 (6 bases). This CDR3 comprises 14 residues. The V gene lost 5 bases and the J gene lost 4 bases, with 12 bases spanning the gap. Germline V gene lookup returns CDR1 SGHAT and CDR2 FQNNGV. The CDR3 coding sequence is TGTGCCAGCAGCGCAATCGGGGGTTACAATGAGCAGTTCTTC. This codes for CASSAIGGYNEQFF.

This clone was observed a single time. This sequence joins TRBV14 and TRBJ2-2; D remains ambiguous. The CDR3 is 13 residues long. The germline gives CDR1 SGHDN, CDR2 FVKESK. Trimming took 4 bases from V and 6 from J, leaving 9 bases between them. The CDR3 sequence is CASSPYISGELFF. CDR3 sequence (DNA): TGTGCCAGCAGCCCGTACATTTCCGGGGAGCTGTTTTTT. The variable domain in full, completed from reference TRBV14 and TRBJ2-2, reads EAGVTQFPSHSVIEKGQTVTLRCDPISGHDNLYWYRRVMGKEIKFLLHFVKESKQDESGMPNNRFLAERTGGTYSTLKVQPAELEDSGVYFCASSPYISGELFFGEGSRLTVL.

Comment on this clone: The junction departs from the called germline gene at one end, perhaps through a read error. The V and J genes are TRBV10-3 and TRBJ1-2, with D perhaps matching TRBD1 (6 bases). The germline gives CDR1 ENHRY, CDR2 SYGVKD. The CDR3 is made up of 14 amino acids. In nucleotides, the CDR3 is TGTGCCGTCAGTGTCACGGGACAAGACTATGGCTACACCTTC. Its translation: CAVSVTGQDYGYTF.